This T cell receptor beta chain originates from a study of cytomegalovirus exposure and HLA in healthy donors. For the study at large: Unique TCRs from HLA-typed donors, 70 million to 100 million of them, were held in an early data release.

Trimming took 2 bases from V and 3 from J; bases not matched to a gene: 7. The CDR3 is 16 residues long. CDR1 and CDR2 (germline): MNHEY, SVGAGI. Amplification used 60 Vbeta primers and 13 Jbeta primers. Generated by immunoSEQ multiplex PCR, the TCRdb table keeps only in-frame clones and is missing some. Of about 160,000 clones listed, around four fifths are singletons. The TCR originated in a man aged 45 to 65 in good health and CMV-seropositive. The chain uses TRBV6-5 and TRBJ2-3, with TRBD2 matching over 8 bases. The sample comprised PBMCs. The chain's CDR3 is CASSYGSGGATDTQYF. CDR3 DNA sequence: TGTGCCAGCAGTTACGGATCGGGAGGGGCAACAGATACGCAGTATTTT.